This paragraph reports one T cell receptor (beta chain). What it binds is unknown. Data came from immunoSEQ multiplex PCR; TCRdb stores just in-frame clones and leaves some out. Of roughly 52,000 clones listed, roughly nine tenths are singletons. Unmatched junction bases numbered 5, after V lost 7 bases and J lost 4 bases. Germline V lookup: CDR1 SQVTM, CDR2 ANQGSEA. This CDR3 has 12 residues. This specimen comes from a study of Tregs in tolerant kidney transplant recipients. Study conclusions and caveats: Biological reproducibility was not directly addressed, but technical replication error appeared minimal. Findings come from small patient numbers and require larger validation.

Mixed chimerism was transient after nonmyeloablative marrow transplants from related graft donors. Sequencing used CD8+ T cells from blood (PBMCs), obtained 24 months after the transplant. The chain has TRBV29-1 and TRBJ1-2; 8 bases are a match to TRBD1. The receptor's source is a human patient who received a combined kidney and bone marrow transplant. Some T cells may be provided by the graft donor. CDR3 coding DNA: TGCAGCGCAGATGGGACAGGCTATGGCTACACCTTC. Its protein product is CSADGTGYGYTF.